These 9 T cell receptor beta chains share one sample of origin, sequenced in a study of read filtering for tumor transcriptome and immune sequencing. The library was built from 400 ng RNA with molecular barcoded adaptors for alpha/delta and beta/gamma chains. TCRdb analysed the reads with MiXCR anew, one entry per CDR3 protein. In the table there are fewer than 25,000 distinct CDR3 sequences, approximately 23% of which are singletons. What was sequenced was a population of CD138-negative cells sorted from bone marrow. The receptors shown here come from a donor aged 40 or over with multiple myeloma.

This clonotype is classed as medium-sized. The J gene is TRBJ2-1, the V gene TRBV29-1; TRBD1 matches 9 bases. The germline CDR1 and CDR2 sequences are SQVTM and ANQGSEA. Losses at the gene ends were 8 bases for V and 6 bases for J; bases not matched to a gene: 2. The CDR3 covers 11 residues. CDR3: CSLTGGNEQFF. Here the CDR3 DNA reads TGCAGCCTGACAGGGGGCAATGAGCAGTTCTTC.

This clonotype was seen repeatedly, ten times or more. The V gene is TRBV7-2, the J gene TRBJ1-3; 8 nucleotides agree with TRBD1. The CDR3 length is 16 residues. Trimming cost V 5 bases and J 0 bases; bases outside gene matches: 6. Germline V gene sequence: CDR1 SGHTA, CDR2 FQGNSA. CDR3 in DNA: TGTGCCAGCAGCCCGGGACAGGCCCGCTCTGGAAACACCATATATTTT. Translating it yields CASSPGQARSGNTIYF. Combining the CDR3 with reference TRBV7-2 and TRBJ1-3 gives the whole variable domain GAGVSQSPSNKVTEKGKDVELRCDPISGHTALYWYRQSLGQGLEFLIYFQGNSAPDKSGLPSDRFSAERTGGSVSTLTIQRTQQEDSAVYLCASSPGQARSGNTIYFGEGSWLTVV.

This clonotype has a count of ten or more. This chain joins TRBV7-2 and TRBJ1-1; perhaps TRBD1 as D (5 bases). The CDR3 covers 14 residues. Trimming took off 5 bases at V and 6 bases at J, with 16 bases between the two ends. CDR1 and CDR2 (germline): SGHTA, FQGNSA. The CDR3 nucleotides are TGTGCCAGCAGCCCGGGGGGGTCGATCCCTGAAGCTTTCTTT. Translation gives CASSPGGSIPEAFF.

Of note for this clonotype: A much larger clonotype is one base distant, so this may be a read error. The rearrangement uses TRBV6-6 and TRBJ2-1, with D possibly being TRBD2 (6 bases). CDR1 is MNHNY and CDR2 is SVGAGI in the germline V gene (reference sequence). CDR3 length: 15 amino acids. CDR3 residues: CAGSYAGRRYNEQFF. The CDR3 DNA sequence: TGTGCCGGCAGTTACGCAGGGAGGCGGTACAATGAGCAGTTCTTC.

There are many counts of this clonotype. This chain joins TRBV28 and TRBJ1-1, with TRBD1 identical over 10 bases. V lost 7 bases and J lost 0; bases outside the gene matches: 20. The V gene's germline CDR1 is MDHEN and CDR2 SYDVKM. The CDR3 contains 20 residues. CDR3 residues: CASTLDRRPGQGFLNTEAFF. Here the CDR3 DNA reads TGTGCCAGCACCTTAGATCGAAGACCGGGACAGGGGTTCCTGAACACTGAAGCTTTCTTT. The variable domain in full, completed from reference TRBV28 and TRBJ1-1, reads DVKVTQSSRYLVKRTGEKVFLECVQDMDHENMFWYRQDPGLGLRLIYFSYDVKMKEKGDIPEGYSVSREKKERFSLILESASTNQTSMYLCASTLDRRPGQGFLNTEAFFGQGTRLTVV.

This clonotype was observed many times. The chain links TRBV20-1 to TRBJ1-4; D ambiguous. CDR3 length: 11 residues. Trimming shortened V by 1 base and J by 5 bases, and 2 bases separated the two germline ends. Germline lookup yields CDR1 DFQATT and CDR2 SNEGSKA (reference sequence). This CDR3 reads CSARGNEKLFF. CDR3 bases: TGCAGTGCTAGAGGGAATGAAAAACTGTTTTTT.

This clonotype was recorded at least ten times. This chain links TRBV9 with TRBJ2-1, with D possibly being TRBD1 (5 bases). Trimming cost V 0 bases and J 6 bases, with 10 bases left between them. This CDR3 is built from 14 residues. Germline V gene data show CDR1 as SGDLS and CDR2 as YYNGEE. CDR3 DNA: TGTGCCAGCAGCGTAGGGGGCATTAGCAATGAGCAGTTCTTC. Encoded protein: CASSVGGISNEQFF.

Worth noting for this clonotype: This may be a read error: a much more frequent sequence differs by one nucleotide. This chain uses TRBV19 with TRBJ1-5; D uncertain. The CDR3 runs 13 residues. The ends were cut back, 7 bases at V and 2 bases at J, with 9 bases in the middle. Germline CDR1 and CDR2: LNHDA and SQIVND (reference sequence). CDR3 bases: TGTGCCAGTATGGATAATTGCAATCAGCCCCAGCATTTT. Its translation is CASMDNCNQPQHF.

This clonotype was seen many times. The rearrangement links TRBV6-6 to TRBJ2-1; D not certain. V lost 8 bases and J 7 bases, leaving 12 bases between the germline ends. Germline V gene lookup returns CDR1 MNHNY and CDR2 SVGAGI (reference sequence). The CDR3 consists of 12 residues. The CDR3, as DNA: TGTGCCAGCCACTCGACTGGGAATGAGCAGTTCTTC. It yields the protein CASHSTGNEQFF.